This TCR beta chain originates from a study of beta chain features in type 1 diabetes. For the study at large: Age, gender and cell yields were alike across patients and healthy donors.

Expressed TCRB transcripts were sequenced because the entire RNA isolate underwent reverse transcription. Sequencing used immunoSEQ multiplex PCR; TCRdb keeps in-frame clones, though not all of them. Among just over 450,000 clones listed, approximately 28% were seen once. One heparinised draw, averaging roughly 110 mL, was taken per donor. All of the sorted populations showed purity greater than 95%. Germline-derived CDR1 and CDR2 are SGHAT and FQNNGV. The CDR3 spans 14 residues. The V and J ends lost 8 bases and 6 bases respectively, with 17 bases between them. The sample consisted of naive CD4+ T cells from blood. The chain links TRBV11-2 to TRBJ2-1, with D maybe TRBD2 (6 bases). This receptor was taken from a man aged 18 to 30 in good health. The CDR3 DNA reads TGTGCCAGCCCCTTCGGGGAGGCTCTCAATGAGCAGTTCTTC. Residues: CASPFGEALNEQFF.